Following are 27 T cell receptor beta chains from one sample sequenced in a study of blood T cells in healthy people across ages. Alongside a J-beta primer mix, a sample-barcoded 5' primer served in a second PCR lasting roughly 6 to 11 cycles. TCRdb called the 5' RACE reads again in MiXCR, with one record for every CDR3 protein. The table includes under 950,000 distinct CDR3 sequences, over 20% detected once. The material sequenced was blood. All receptors derive from a man aged 65-85 years in good health.

The chain combines TRBV5-1 with TRBJ1-1; no definite D call. The V gene's germline CDR1 is SGHRS and CDR2 YFSETQ. CDR3 length equals 13 residues. V was cut by 0 bases and J by 4 bases, with 7 bases left in between. The CDR3 sequence: CASSLDGITEAFF. In DNA form, the CDR3 reads TGCGCCAGCAGCTTGGACGGGATCACTGAAGCTTTCTTT.

The chain links TRBV7-9 to TRBJ2-7; D is ambiguous. The germline CDR1 and CDR2 sequences are SEHNR and FQNEAQ (reference sequence). The germline V and J ends were trimmed by 1 base and 4 bases, with 8 bases remaining between them. The CDR3 sequence is 13 residues long. The CDR3 loop is CASSLDEAYEQYF. The CDR3 DNA is TGTGCCAGCAGCTTAGACGAGGCGTACGAGCAGTACTTC.

The chain employs TRBV20-1 and TRBJ1-1, with D possibly TRBD1 on 5 matching bases. V shed 0 bases and J shed 5 bases, with 16 bases lying between them. The CDR3 consists of 15 residues. Germline assignment: CDR1 DFQATT and CDR2 SNEGSKA (reference sequence). CDR3 amino acids: CSARDKGQNNTEAFF. CDR3 coding DNA: TGCAGTGCTAGAGATAAGGGGCAGAACAATACTGAAGCTTTCTTT.

This clonotype came up a few times. V gene TRBV28 combines with J gene TRBJ2-5, with TRBD2 as a possible D gene (7 bases). This CDR3 contains 14 residues. Per germline, CDR1 MDHEN and CDR2 SYDVKM. V lost 5 bases and J lost 2, with 12 bases in between. The CDR3 region is CASSAGDIQETQYF. The CDR3 DNA is TGTGCCAGCAGTGCGGGGGACATACAAGAGACCCAGTACTTC.

The table lists this clonotype with a few counts. This sequence joins TRBV6-1 and TRBJ2-3, with unresolved D. CDR3 size: 16 residues. Trimming removed 6 bases from V and 4 bases from J, with 20 bases in between. The V gene's germline CDR1 is MNHNS and CDR2 SASEGT. CDR3 amino acids: CASSATLRPVPDTQYF. Written as DNA, the CDR3 is TGTGCCAGCAGCGCTACCCTGCGGCCAGTCCCAGATACGCAGTATTTT.

A few counts support this clonotype. J is TRBJ1-3 and V is TRBV7-2; 7 nucleotides match TRBD1. V shed 1 base and J 7 bases; nucleotides not matched to a gene: 7. The CDR3 extends over 15 amino acids. From germline, CDR1 is SGHTA and CDR2 FQGNSA. Here the CDR3 reads CASSLVSRGVNTIYF. The CDR3 DNA sequence: TGTGCCAGCAGCTTAGTATCCAGGGGGGTGAACACCATATATTTT.

This clonotype was observed a few times. The CDR3 bases are TGTGCCAGCAGCTTACAACCTGGGGCAGGGGGCATTCACAATGAGCAGTTCTTC. It encodes CASSLQPGAGGIHNEQFF. This chain joins TRBV7-2 and TRBJ2-1, with TRBD1 matching 8 bases. The CDR3 has 18 residues. Germline CDR1 reads SGHTA; CDR2 reads FQGNSA. With V trimmed by 2 bases and J by 5 bases, 14 bases remained unmatched. Full variable domain (remainder filled in from reference TRBV7-2 and TRBJ2-1): GAGVSQSPSNKVTEKGKDVELRCDPISGHTALYWYRQSLGQGLEFLIYFQGNSAPDKSGLPSDRFSAERTGGSVSTLTIQRTQQEDSAVYLCASSLQPGAGGIHNEQFFGPGTRLTVL.

This clonotype was counted many times. The CDR3 reads CASSFQGGGSETQYF. CDR3 nucleotides: TGCGCCAGCAGCTTTCAAGGGGGAGGGAGCGAGACCCAGTACTTC. This chain links TRBV5-1 with TRBJ2-5; tentatively, D is TRBD2 (7 bases). The CDR3 loop spans 15 amino acids. V lost 2 bases and J lost 5, with 16 bases in between. The germline V gene encodes CDR1 SGHRS and CDR2 YFSETQ. The full variable domain, its missing parts supplied by reference TRBV5-1 and TRBJ2-5, is KAGVTQTPRYLIKTRGQQVTLSCSPISGHRSVSWYQQTPGQGLQFLFEYFSETQRNKGNFPGRFSGRQFSNSRSEMNVSTLELGDSALYLCASSFQGGGSETQYFGPGTRLLVL.

This clonotype turned up a few times. V usage is TRBV5-1 and J usage is TRBJ2-7; D possibly corresponds to TRBD1 (5 bases). V was cut by 0 bases and J by 3 bases, with 13 bases left in between. Germline V gene lookup returns CDR1 SGHRS and CDR2 YFSETQ. The CDR3 has 15 amino acids. CDR3 DNA sequence: TGCGCCAGCAGCTTGGACAGGACCTCCCTCTACGAGCAGTACTTC. Translation: CASSLDRTSLYEQYF. The variable domain in full, completed from reference TRBV5-1 and TRBJ2-7, reads KAGVTQTPRYLIKTRGQQVTLSCSPISGHRSVSWYQQTPGQGLQFLFEYFSETQRNKGNFPGRFSGRQFSNSRSEMNVSTLELGDSALYLCASSLDRTSLYEQYFGPGTRLTVT.

This clonotype occurred many times. The chain combines TRBV18 with TRBJ2-7; 11 bases agree with TRBD1. The germline V gene has CDR1 KGHSH and CDR2 LQKENI. The CDR3 covers 16 residues. J lost 6 bases, V lost 4 bases, and 11 bases had no gene match. This chain's CDR3 is CASSHGQGARLSEQYV. The CDR3 bases are TGTGCCAGCTCACACGGACAGGGGGCGCGATTGTCCGAGCAGTACGTC.

The chain recombines TRBV6-6 with TRBJ1-4; D is unresolved. Germline V gene lookup returns CDR1 MNHNY and CDR2 SVGAGI (reference sequence). Trimming shortened V by 5 bases and J by 8 bases, and 15 bases separated the two germline ends. This CDR3 region has 14 residues. The CDR3 is CASSANPGREKLFF. The CDR3 bases are TGTGCCAGCAGTGCGAACCCTGGAAGGGAAAAACTGTTTTTT.

V usage is TRBV7-2 and J usage is TRBJ1-6; D not certain. V was cut by 1 base and J by 10 bases, with 8 bases left in between. This CDR3 has 13 residues. Germline V lookup: CDR1 SGHTA, CDR2 FQGNSA. The chain's CDR3 is CASSLGGQSPLHF. The CDR3, as DNA: TGTGCCAGCAGCTTAGGGGGTCAGTCACCCCTCCACTTT.

This clonotype has just a few counts. The chain is built from TRBV11-2 and TRBJ2-1; 14 bases match TRBD2. This CDR3 region has 17 residues. Per the germline V gene, CDR1 is SGHAT and CDR2 is FQNNGV. With 6 bases clipped from V and 5 bases from J, the junction kept 9 bases outside the gene matches. CDR3 amino acids: CASSPRLAGGDNNEQFF. The DNA of the CDR3 is TGTGCCAGCAGTCCGCGACTAGCGGGGGGGGATAACAATGAGCAGTTCTTC.

This clonotype has only a few counts. The chain carries TRBV7-2 and TRBJ2-7; no firm D call. Germline-derived CDR1 and CDR2 are SGHTA and FQGNSA. The CDR3 has 12 residues. V lost 4 bases, J lost 3 bases, and 7 bases lay in between. Here the CDR3 DNA reads TGTGCCAGCAGCTACGATCACTACGAGCAGTACGTC. It is translated as CASSYDHYEQYV.

This clonotype appeared a few times. The chain is built from TRBV18 and TRBJ2-2; D is ambiguous. The CDR3 consists of 13 residues. The V gene's germline CDR1 is KGHSH and CDR2 LQKENI. V lost 8 bases, J lost 4 bases, and 11 bases lay in between. The CDR3 is CASPLPTTGELFF. As DNA, the CDR3 is TGTGCCAGCCCACTACCGACCACCGGGGAGCTGTTTTTT.

This clonotype was recorded at least ten times. The rearrangement links TRBV29-1 to TRBJ2-3; D is possibly TRBD1 (5 bases). The CDR3 is 11 amino acids. V was cut by 6 bases and J by 11 bases, with 15 bases left in between. Per the germline V gene, CDR1 is SQVTM and CDR2 is ANQGSEA. CDR3 protein: CSVVPEGVQYF. CDR3 nucleotide sequence: TGCAGCGTAGTTCCGGAAGGGGTGCAGTATTTT.

The sample holds many counts of this clonotype. The chain joins TRBV6-5 to TRBJ1-3; D gene ambiguous. CDR1 MNHEY and CDR2 SVGAGI come from the germline V gene. V was cut by 9 bases and J by 0 bases, with 6 bases left in between. This CDR3 comprises 12 residues. The CDR3 here is CASGSSGNTIYF. The CDR3 nucleotides read TGTGCCAGTGGGTCCTCTGGAAACACCATATATTTT.

Many counts were recorded for this clonotype. The rearrangement joins TRBV5-1 to TRBJ2-7; 11 positions agree with TRBD2. The V gene end was trimmed by 5 bases and the J gene end by 0 bases; junction bases not matched to a gene: 4. The CDR3 length is 15 residues. Germline CDR1 and CDR2: SGHRS and YFSETQ. CDR3 coding DNA: TGCGCCAGCAGGCTAGCGGGGGGCAACTCCTACGAGCAGTACTTC. The encoded protein is CASRLAGGNSYEQYF.

V is TRBV3-1 and J is TRBJ1-3, with D uncertain. Germline CDR1 LGHDT, CDR2 YNNKEL (reference sequence). V was cut by 2 bases and J by 2 bases, with 13 bases left in between. CDR3 length: 16 amino acids. The CDR3 region is CASSQSQENPGNTIYF. In nucleotides, the CDR3 is TGTGCCAGCAGCCAAAGTCAGGAAAATCCTGGAAACACCATATATTTT.

In DNA form, the CDR3 reads TGTGCCAGCAGCCGCATCTTTGGACAGAGGGAGACCCAGTACTTC. Its translation is CASSRIFGQRETQYF. This rearrangement joins TRBV7-2 to TRBJ2-7; perhaps TRBD1 as D (6 bases). The end of the DNA is better explained by TRBJ2-5, so the J call may be wrong. This CDR3 is built from 15 residues. Germline V gene data show CDR1 as SGHTA and CDR2 as FQGNSA.

This rearrangement joins TRBV21-1 to TRBJ2-5; the table names TRBD1, a call not compared with the DNA. TRBV21-1 is a documented pseudogene. This CDR3 has 16 residues. The CDR3 region has the DNA TGTGCCAGCAGCACCCGAGGGGACAGGGGGCGGAAGACCCAGTACTTC. Translation: CASSTRGDRGRKTQYF.

V usage is TRBV5-1 and J usage is TRBJ2-1; TRBD1 agrees at 7 bases. The DNA end is more similar to TRBJ2-5, so the J call may be wrong. The germline V gene encodes CDR1 SGHRS and CDR2 YFSETQ. The CDR3 contains 13 residues. The CDR3 sequence: CASSAHRGETQYF. CDR3 coding DNA: TGCGCCAGCAGCGCCCACAGGGGAGAGACCCAGTACTTC.

The chain has TRBV9 and TRBJ2-3; TRBD2 matches at 9 bases. This CDR3 region has 16 residues. Germline V gives CDR1 SGDLS, CDR2 YYNGEE. V was clipped by 0 bases and J by 1 base; unmatched bases: 3. The CDR3 loop is CASSVGRTSGTDTQYF. CDR3 DNA sequence: TGTGCCAGCAGCGTAGGGAGGACTAGCGGCACAGATACGCAGTATTTT.

This sequence joins TRBV3-1 and TRBJ2-3; D is perhaps TRBD2 (6 bases). Trimming shortened V by 0 bases and J by 2 bases, and 15 bases separated the two germline ends. CDR3 length equals 17 residues. Germline assignment: CDR1 LGHDT and CDR2 YNNKEL (reference sequence). The CDR3 region is CASSQDAGGTHTDTQYF. The CDR3 nucleotides are TGTGCCAGCAGCCAAGACGCGGGCGGGACTCACACAGATACGCAGTATTTT.

This chain links TRBV12-3 or TRBV12-4 with TRBJ2-7, with D perhaps matching TRBD1 or TRBD2 (5 bases each). The CDR3 length is 15 residues. V was shortened by 2 bases and J by 3 bases, with 14 bases between the two germline ends. The CDR3 DNA follows: TGTGCCAGCAGTTTATCGGGGCGAATAAGCTACGAGCAGTACTTC. This sequence encodes CASSLSGRISYEQYF.

This clonotype came up a few times. This chain joins TRBV20-1 and TRBJ1-3; TRBD1 matches at 9 bases. This CDR3 is 14 amino acids long. Germline values: CDR1 DFQATT, CDR2 SNEGSKA (reference sequence). V lost 6 bases, J lost 2 bases, and 5 bases stayed unmatched. CDR3: CSARDRVTGNTIYF. The DNA of the CDR3 is TGCAGTGCCAGGGACAGGGTAACTGGAAACACCATATATTTT.

The gene calls are TRBV7-9 and TRBJ2-3; maybe TRBD2 (6 bases). V dropped 4 bases and J dropped 5 bases, with 13 bases sitting between them. Looked up from germline, CDR1 is SEHNR and CDR2 is FQNEAQ (reference sequence). The CDR3 runs 14 residues. In DNA, the CDR3 is TGTGCCAGCAGCTCAAGAGCGGGCGGAGATACGCAGTATTTT. It codes for CASSSRAGGDTQYF.